This entry concerns a single T cell receptor beta chain. Antigen specificity is unknown. TCRdb keeps only in-frame clones here, not all; method: immunoSEQ multiplex PCR. The sample lists just under 65,000 clones, about nine tenths occurring once. The CDR3 length is 14 residues. V was trimmed by 6 bases and J by 2 bases, leaving 11 bases between them. Germline V gene data show CDR1 as MNHEY and CDR2 as SVGAGI. These data belong to a study of PD-1 blockade in mismatch repair-deficient tumors. Turning to the study itself: All were previously treated, progressing patients with about twelve mismatch repair-deficient cancer types.

Overall study results and limits: Tumor-resident clones, often undetectable pretreatment in blood, expanded then contracted after pembrolizumab.

This sequence originates from an adult with mismatch repair-deficient cancer. The rearrangement links TRBV6-5 to TRBJ1-5; D unresolved. Sequencing used peripheral blood, obtained 52 weeks after starting pembrolizumab. The CDR3 coding sequence is TGTGCCAGCAGACCCCCGGGAGGCAATCAGCCCCAGCATTTT. Amino acid sequence: CASRPPGGNQPQHF.